A single sample is the source of the 11 T cell receptor beta chains below, sequenced in a study of cytomegalovirus exposure and HLA in healthy donors. TCRdb's copy holds only in-frame clones and misses some; the assay was immunoSEQ multiplex PCR. The sample consists of around 160,000 clones, roughly 80% of them appearing once. Sequences were obtained from PBMCs. These receptors came from a man aged 30 to 39 in good health and CMV-seropositive.

The gene calls are TRBV28 and TRBJ1-5, with no clear D. The CDR3 sequence is 14 residues long. Germline CDR1 MDHEN, CDR2 SYDVKM. With 4 bases removed from V and 3 bases from J, the gap between germline ends came to 10 bases. CDR3 DNA sequence: TGTGCCAGCAGTTCCCCCGGGGACAATCAGCCCCAGCATTTT. Amino acids: CASSSPGDNQPQHF. Based on the CDR3 plus reference TRBV28 and TRBJ1-5, the full variable domain is DVKVTQSSRYLVKRTGEKVFLECVQDMDHENMFWYRQDPGLGLRLIYFSYDVKMKEKGDIPEGYSVSREKKERFSLILESASTNQTSMYLCASSSPGDNQPQHFGDGTRLSIL.

The chain links TRBV30 to TRBJ1-3, with TRBD1 identical over 10 bases. The CDR3 is 15 amino acids. Trimming took 1 base from V and 3 from J; bases not matched to a gene: 3. CDR1 GTSNPN and CDR2 SVGIG come from the germline V gene (reference sequence). The DNA of the CDR3 is TGTGCCTGGAGTGATCGGGACAGGGGTGGAAACACCATATATTTT. Encoded protein: CAWSDRDRGGNTIYF. The whole variable domain, remainder taken from reference TRBV30 and TRBJ1-3, is SQTIHQWPATLVQPVGSPLSLECTVEGTSNPNLYWYRQAAGRGLQLLFYSVGIGQISSEVPQNLSASRPQDRQFILSSKKLLLSDSGFYLCAWSDRDRGGNTIYFGEGSWLTVV.

This chain connects TRBV10-3 to TRBJ2-1; D remains ambiguous. The V and J ends lost 2 bases and 0 bases respectively, with 11 bases between them. This CDR3 has 16 amino acids. Germline V lookup: CDR1 ENHRY, CDR2 SYGVKD. The CDR3 reads CAISEGRLSSYNEQFF. The CDR3 nucleotides read TGTGCCATCAGTGAGGGCAGACTTAGCTCCTACAATGAGCAGTTCTTC.

The rearrangement links TRBV9 to TRBJ1-2; a possible D gene is TRBD1 (5 bases). Trimming removed 1 base from V and 2 bases from J, with 18 bases in between. The germline gives CDR1 SGDLS, CDR2 YYNGEE. The length of the CDR3 is 17 residues. As DNA, the CDR3 is TGTGCCAGCAGCGTACCGGGGGACGACCGCCCGAACTATGGCTACACCTTC. Amino acids: CASSVPGDDRPNYGYTF.

The V call is TRBV30, the J call TRBJ2-5, with 10 bases fitting TRBD2. CDR1 and CDR2 from the germline V gene are GTSNPN and SVGIG (reference sequence). J gave up 1 base and V 0 bases, and 2 bases lay outside the gene matches. The length of the CDR3 is 15 residues. The CDR3 reads CAWSVLAGIQETQYF. The CDR3 nucleotides read TGTGCCTGGAGTGTACTAGCGGGGATCCAAGAGACCCAGTACTTC.

The CDR3 here is CSAGQGALGGELFF. CDR3 nucleotide sequence: TGCAGCGCGGGACAGGGGGCTCTCGGCGGGGAGCTGTTTTTT. The chain recombines TRBV29-1 with TRBJ2-2; 12 nucleotides line up with TRBD1. In germline, CDR1 is SQVTM, CDR2 ANQGSEA. J gave up 7 bases and V 7 bases, and 7 bases lay outside the gene matches. This CDR3 region has 14 residues.

The V call is TRBV5-4, the J call TRBJ1-6; D is possibly TRBD1 (6 bases). Per germline, CDR1 SGHNT and CDR2 YYREEE (reference sequence). The CDR3 extends over 16 amino acids. V was pared by 2 bases and J by 5 bases, with 14 bases between. The CDR3 DNA follows: TGTGCCAGCAGCTTTGGTAGGGGGTGGAATAATTCACCCCTCCACTTT. Protein product: CASSFGRGWNNSPLHF.

The rearrangement joins TRBV19 to TRBJ2-7; 12 bases are shared with TRBD2. V shed 3 bases and J 3 bases; nucleotides not matched to a gene: 0. Germline V gives CDR1 LNHDA, CDR2 SQIVND (reference sequence). The CDR3 spans 14 residues. For the CDR3, the DNA is TGTGCCAGTAGTATGACTAGCGGGAGCTACGAGCAGTACTTC. As protein: CASSMTSGSYEQYF.

The chain's CDR3 is CAWRIGLAGNNEQFF. CDR3 nucleotide sequence: TGTGCCTGGAGGATCGGACTAGCGGGTAACAATGAGCAGTTCTTC. This chain uses TRBV30 with TRBJ2-1; 11 positions agree with TRBD2. V shed 3 bases and J 5 bases; nucleotides not matched to a gene: 6. CDR1 and CDR2 from the germline V gene are GTSNPN and SVGIG (reference sequence). The CDR3 length is 15 residues.

The chain joins TRBV7-9 to TRBJ2-7, with 13 positions matching TRBD2. This CDR3 region has 14 residues. The V gene end was trimmed by 5 bases and the J gene end by 5 bases; junction bases not matched to a gene: 3. The germline gives CDR1 SEHNR, CDR2 FQNEAQ (reference sequence). CDR3 DNA: TGTGCCAGCAGCGCGGGACTAGCGGGAAACGAGCAGTACTTC. It yields the protein CASSAGLAGNEQYF.

Turning to this clone: The sample contains more than one DNA sequence encoding this CDR3. CDR3 amino acids: CASSAGPSETYEQYF. The CDR3, as DNA: TGCGCCAGCAGCGCAGGCCCTAGCGAAACCTACGAGCAGTACTTC. V is TRBV5-1 and J is TRBJ2-7; maybe TRBD2 (6 bases). V was clipped by 4 bases and J by 2 bases, with 16 bases between them. CDR1 and CDR2 from the germline V gene are SGHRS and YFSETQ. The CDR3 totals 15 residues.